This T cell receptor beta chain originates from a study of OX40 agonist ivuxolimab in advanced cancers. The overall study: Of the patients, three showed partial responses, one with hepatocellular carcinoma and two with cutaneous melanoma. Study findings and constraints: Compared with others, partial responders at 0.1-3.0 mg/kg displayed clonal expansion among the lowest. Nonresponders, in some cases, also had low normalized T-cell clonal expansion.

In its sample, this clone was seen once. Antigen specificity is unknown. From germline, CDR1 is LNHDA and CDR2 SQIVND (reference sequence). The CDR3 covers 14 residues. V was shortened by 10 bases and J by 7 bases, with 20 bases between the two germline ends. Repertoires were generated with immunoSEQ multiplex PCR, while TCRdb's copy carries only in-frame clones and drops some. Altogether about 83,000 clones are present, roughly 90% being singletons, with the ten largest covering 0.65% to 0.8%. The starting material was CD4+ or CD8+ T cells sorted from blood, obtained in a trial of the OX40 agonist ivuxolimab. The gene calls are TRBV19 and TRBJ1-5; D may be TRBD1 (5 bases). This TCR came from an adult with an advanced solid tumor such as melanoma, head and neck, liver or kidney cancer. CDR3 sequence (DNA): TGTGCCACACAACCGGGACCCAGCCTACAGCCCCAGCATTTT. Its translation: CATQPGPSLQPQHF.